Presented here are 21 T cell receptor beta chains from one specimen sequenced in a study of chemoradiotherapy in HPV16-positive cancers. Clones were read by immunoSEQ multiplex PCR, and TCRdb kept only the in-frame ones, dropping some. Of approximately 900 clones listed, 86% are singletons. This specimen consisted of tumor tissue, obtained from a patient who underwent chemoradiotherapy. These receptors were taken from a human donor with HPV-associated anogenital cancer.

The V and J genes are TRBV28 and TRBJ1-6; unclear D gene. Between the trimmed V and J ends, which lost 4 bases and 8 bases, there was a span of 9 bases. This CDR3 region has 13 residues. Germline values: CDR1 MDHEN, CDR2 SYDVKM. CDR3 in amino acids: CASSSTTDSPLHF. The CDR3 region has the DNA TGTGCCAGCAGTTCCACTACCGATTCACCCCTCCACTTT.

This rearrangement joins TRBV28 to TRBJ2-1; 9 bases align to TRBD2. This CDR3 region has 17 residues. Germline lookup yields CDR1 MDHEN and CDR2 SYDVKM. With V trimmed by 3 bases and J by 4 bases, 10 bases remained unmatched. The CDR3 coding sequence is TGTGCCAGCAGTTTGGGGGAGACTAGCGGAAGTTACAATGAGCAGTTCTTC. Amino acid sequence: CASSLGETSGSYNEQFF.

This sequence joins TRBV10-1 and TRBJ2-3; D is possibly TRBD2 (6 bases). The CDR3 is 15 residues long. V lost 2 bases and J 6 bases, leaving 15 bases between the germline ends. In germline, CDR1 is WNHNN, CDR2 SYGVQD (reference sequence). The CDR3 DNA reads TGCGCCAGCAGTGAGACACCCGGGGCGGGGGATACGCAGTATTTT. Protein: CASSETPGAGDTQYF.

The chain recombines TRBV6-5 with TRBJ2-1; D is possibly TRBD2 (6 bases). Trimming took off 5 bases at V and 3 bases at J, with 14 bases between the two ends. This CDR3 comprises 15 residues. Germline CDR1 reads MNHEY; CDR2 reads SVGAGI. CDR3 nucleotides: TGTGCCAGCAGTAGCCGGACTACCCGCTACAATGAGCAGTTCTTC. This translates into CASSSRTTRYNEQFF.

The genes are TRBV11-2 and TRBJ2-3; D is ambiguous. V shed 9 bases and J shed 0 bases, with 7 bases lying between them. Looked up from germline, CDR1 is SGHAT and CDR2 is FQNNGV. The length of the CDR3 is 12 residues. The CDR3 reads CASGGSTDTQYF. CDR3 DNA sequence: TGTGCCAGTGGCGGCAGCACAGATACGCAGTATTTT.

The chain carries TRBV18 and TRBJ1-6; D unclear. CDR3 length: 16 amino acids. The germline V and J ends were trimmed by 6 bases and 0 bases, with 12 bases remaining between them. In germline, CDR1 is KGHSH, CDR2 LQKENI. CDR3 in DNA: TGTGCCAGCTCGTACACGGCAGACTCCTATAATTCACCCCTCCACTTT. This encodes CASSYTADSYNSPLHF. The full variable domain, in which reference TRBV18 and TRBJ1-6 provide the parts outside the CDR3, is NAGVMQNPRHLVRRRGQEARLRCSPMKGHSHVYWYRQLPEEGLKFMVYLQKENIIDESGMPKERFSAEFPKEGPSILRIQQVVRGDSAAYFCASSYTADSYNSPLHFGNGTRLTVT.

This clone was detected once. The chain recombines TRBV2 with TRBJ1-5; 7 bases fit TRBD1. CDR3 length equals 15 residues. J gave up 3 bases and V 4 bases, and 6 bases lay outside the gene matches. Germline loops: CDR1 SNHLY, CDR2 FYNNEI. CDR3 nucleotide sequence: TGTGCCAGCAGTGTAGGACAGGCAAACAATCAGCCCCAGCATTTT. Translating gives CASSVGQANNQPQHF. Together with reference TRBV2 and TRBJ1-5, the CDR3 gives the full variable domain: EPEVTQTPSHQVTQMGQEVILRCVPISNHLYFYWYRQILGQKVEFLVSFYNNEISEKSEIFDDQFSVERPDGSNFTLKIRSTKLEDSAMYFCASSVGQANNQPQHFGDGTRLSIL.

This chain joins TRBV4-3 and TRBJ2-2; 10 bases fit TRBD2. Germline values: CDR1 LGHNA, CDR2 YSLEER. The junction had 10 bases not matched to a gene; V was cut back by 1 base and J by 8 bases. This CDR3 comprises 17 residues. CDR3 coding DNA: TGCGCCAGCAGCCAAGGAACAAGCGGGAGGGCCGGAGGGGAGCTGTTTTTT. Protein product: CASSQGTSGRAGGELFF.

The rearrangement links TRBV19 to TRBJ1-2; TRBD1 matches at 9 bases. CDR3 length: 14 amino acids. Germline CDR1 is LNHDA and CDR2 is SQIVND (reference sequence). J gave up 7 bases and V 6 bases, and 9 bases lay outside the gene matches. The CDR3 sequence is CASRFQDRGLGYTF. The CDR3 nucleotides read TGTGCCAGTAGGTTCCAGGACAGGGGTCTTGGCTACACCTTC. The full variable domain, completed using reference TRBV19 and TRBJ1-2, is DGGITQSPKYLFRKEGQNVTLSCEQNLNHDAMYWYRQDPGQGLRLIYYSQIVNDFQKGDIAEGYSVSREKKESFPLTVTSAQKNPTAFYLCASRFQDRGLGYTFGSGTRLTVV.

CDR3 amino acids: CASSLASTGDTEAFF. The CDR3 DNA is TGTGCCAGCAGCTTAGCCTCTACAGGGGACACTGAAGCTTTCTTT. The chain links TRBV7-9 to TRBJ1-1; TRBD1 aligns across 7 bases. The CDR3 sequence is 15 residues long. The germline CDR1 and CDR2 sequences are SEHNR and FQNEAQ (reference sequence). V trimming: 0 bases; J trimming: 3 bases; junction bases outside the gene matches: 4.

The J gene is TRBJ1-5, the V gene TRBV6-5; 7 nucleotides match TRBD1. The CDR3 is 14 residues long. With V trimmed by 5 bases and J by 6 bases, 7 bases remained unmatched. In germline, CDR1 is MNHEY, CDR2 SVGAGI. The CDR3 spells CASSTTGAAQPQHF. The CDR3 DNA reads TGTGCCAGCAGTACTACAGGGGCGGCTCAGCCCCAGCATTTT.

This clone showed up just once. The chain is built from TRBV5-1 and TRBJ2-3; 7 bases line up with TRBD2. The CDR3 has 15 residues. Germline assignment: CDR1 SGHRS and CDR2 YFSETQ. V dropped 6 bases and J dropped 2; count of bases not matched to a gene: 9. The CDR3: CASTLDGTTTDTQYF. The CDR3, as DNA: TGCGCCAGCACTCTCGACGGGACTACCACAGATACGCAGTATTTT.

This chain joins TRBV13 and TRBJ1-2; unclear D gene. The CDR3 has 12 amino acids. Germline CDR1 and CDR2: PRHDT and FYEKMQ (reference sequence). The germline V and J ends were trimmed by 5 bases and 2 bases, with 6 bases remaining between them. DNA of the CDR3: TGTGCCAGCAGCAAACAGAACTATGGCTACACCTTC. Translating gives CASSKQNYGYTF. The entire variable domain, with the rest obtained from reference TRBV13 and TRBJ1-2, is as follows: AAGVIQSPRHLIKEKRETATLKCYPIPRHDTVYWYQQGPGQDPQFLISFYEKMQSDKGSIPDRFSAQQFSDYHSELNMSSLELGDSALYFCASSKQNYGYTFGSGTRLTVV.

This rearrangement joins TRBV2 to TRBJ1-5; 10 bases map to TRBD1. The CDR3 extends over 15 amino acids. J gave up 7 bases and V 8 bases, and 11 bases lay outside the gene matches. Germline values: CDR1 SNHLY, CDR2 FYNNEI. CDR3 DNA: TGTGCCAGCCGTCCCGGGACAGGGGACGGACAGCCCCAGCATTTT. It translates to CASRPGTGDGQPQHF.

The chain carries TRBV14 and TRBJ1-1; D possibly corresponds to TRBD1 (5 bases). The CDR3 covers 13 residues. Germline loops: CDR1 SGHDN, CDR2 FVKESK. V shed 2 bases and J shed 5 bases, with 9 bases lying between them. For the CDR3, the DNA is TGTGCCAGCAGCCAACGCGGGGGAACTGAAGCTTTCTTT. It specifies CASSQRGGTEAFF.

V usage is TRBV4-1 and J usage is TRBJ1-6, with 9 bases that match TRBD1. Trimming took 0 bases from V and 8 from J; bases not matched to a gene: 11. Germline values: CDR1 MGHRA, CDR2 YSYEKL. This CDR3 contains 18 residues. The CDR3: CASSQESPETGGYSPLHF. The CDR3 coding sequence is TGCGCCAGCAGCCAAGAGTCACCTGAAACAGGGGGCTATTCACCCCTCCACTTT.

The V gene is TRBV28, the J gene TRBJ2-7; D might be TRBD2 (6 bases). Germline lookup yields CDR1 MDHEN and CDR2 SYDVKM. This CDR3 is 14 amino acids long. The V gene lost 7 bases and the J gene lost 5 bases, with 18 bases spanning the gap. As DNA, the CDR3 is TGTGCCAGCAATGGGGAAACTAGCCCCCACGAGCAGTACTTC. Translating gives CASNGETSPHEQYF.

In DNA, the CDR3 is TGTGCCAGCAGCTCCCGCGGGAGGGATACTAGCACAGATACGCAGTATTTT. Residues: CASSSRGRDTSTDTQYF. This chain uses TRBV21-1 with TRBJ2-3; the D call TRBD2 from the table was never checked on the DNA. TRBV21-1 is designated a pseudogene. The CDR3 totals 17 residues.

This clone was picked up one time. The V gene is TRBV7-2, the J gene TRBJ2-1; 14 nucleotides match TRBD2. CDR3 length equals 15 residues. Looked up from germline, CDR1 is SGHTA and CDR2 is FQGNSA. V dropped 1 base and J dropped 8; count of bases not matched to a gene: 1. This chain's CDR3 is CASSLGLAGGDEQFF. As DNA, the CDR3 is TGTGCCAGCAGCTTAGGACTAGCGGGAGGGGATGAGCAGTTCTTC. The full variable domain, in which reference TRBV7-2 and TRBJ2-1 provide the parts outside the CDR3, is GAGVSQSPSNKVTEKGKDVELRCDPISGHTALYWYRQSLGQGLEFLIYFQGNSAPDKSGLPSDRFSAERTGGSVSTLTIQRTQQEDSAVYLCASSLGLAGGDEQFFGPGTRLTVL.

For the CDR3, the DNA is TGCGCCAGCAGCTTCCGGGGGGCGGAAGATACGCAGTATTTT. It is translated as CASSFRGAEDTQYF. This chain joins TRBV5-1 and TRBJ2-3, with D possibly TRBD2 on 7 matching bases. The V gene lost 2 bases and the J gene lost 5 bases, with 12 bases spanning the gap. From germline, CDR1 is SGHRS and CDR2 YFSETQ. This CDR3 spans 14 amino acids.

The V and J genes are TRBV6-1 and TRBJ1-1; D unresolved. The CDR3 is 15 residues long. V was trimmed by 5 bases and J by 5 bases, leaving 18 bases between them. CDR1 and CDR2 (germline): MNHNS, SASEGT. The CDR3 DNA reads as TGTGCCAGCAGTTCTTCACAAGGGTCCCGGACTGAAGCTTTCTTT. Amino acids: CASSSSQGSRTEAFF.